A selection of T cell receptor beta chains follows, all from one sample in a study of T-cell reconstitution after alpha-beta-depleted transplantation in children. TCRdb re-analysed the PCR reads in MiXCR, keeping a single row per CDR3 protein. The sample lists about 900,000 distinct CDR3 sequences, roughly 31% occurring once. The sample consisted of PBMCs, mostly from graft donor cells, taken 360 days after TCRalphabeta/CD19-depleted stem cell transplant. The receptor source for this set is a boy under three years old who had a stem cell transplant for SCID, so the T cells may come from the graft donor. Both conserved end residues are part of each CDR3. A D gene is named only where the DNA matches it firmly. Clone size is not always given. Where it is, it says once, few, many or a class for expanded clones.

TRBJ2-7	16	few	TRBV7-9	TRBD1	CASSFRPGQASYEQYF	TGTGCCAGCAGCTTTAGACCGGGACAGGCCTCCTACGAGCAGTACTTC
TRBJ2-1	16	-	TRBV5-1	-	CASSSYQRNPYNEQFF	TGCGCCAGCAGCTCGTACCAGAGGAACCCCTACAATGAGCAGTTCTTC
TRBJ2-3	13	few	TRBV12-3/TRBV12-4	-	CASKITPRDTQYF	TGTGCCAGCAAAATTACTCCCAGGGATACGCAGTATTTT
TRBJ2-1	15	-	TRBV7-8	-	CASSLAGGIYNEQFF	TGTGCCAGCAGCTTAGCAGGGGGAATCTACAATGAGCAGTTCTTC
TRBJ1-4	12	-	TRBV29-1	-	CSVVTAGEKLFF	TGCAGCGTTGTGACAGCGGGGGAAAAACTGTTTTTT
TRBJ2-1	15	many	TRBV12-3/TRBV12-4	-	CASSLAGGPYNEQFF	TGTGCCAGCAGCTTGGCCGGGGGGCCCTACAATGAGCAGTTCTTC
TRBJ2-3	13	-	TRBV5-6	-	CASSNVGADTQYF	TGTGCCAGCAGCAATGTAGGGGCGGATACGCAGTATTTT
TRBJ2-7	14	-	TRBV10-3	TRBD1	CAISPGQGSHEQYF	TGTGCCATCAGTCCGGGACAGGGATCCCACGAGCAGTACTTC
TRBJ1-4	15	-	TRBV18	-	CASSPVPAANEKLFF	TGTGCCAGCTCACCAGTTCCGGCGGCTAATGAAAAACTGTTTTTT
TRBJ1-4	11	many	TRBV20-1	-	CSARSREKLFF	TGCAGTGCTAGATCGCGGGAAAAACTGTTTTTT
TRBJ2-1	19	once	TRBV11-1	-	CASSLARTGVRGRDNEQFF	TGTGCCAGCAGCTTAGCGAGAACGGGCGTAAGGGGCCGAGACAATGAGCAGTTCTTC
TRBJ1-1	14	-	TRBV11-2	-	CASSSLLGHTEAFF	TGTGCCAGCAGCTCCTTATTGGGGCACACTGAAGCTTTCTTT
TRBJ2-3	16	-	TRBV12-3/TRBV12-4	-	CASSLRREWGTDTQYF	TGTGCCAGCAGTTTAAGGAGGGAATGGGGCACAGATACGCAGTATTTT